This T cell receptor beta chain was sequenced in a study of shared clonotypes between healthy human individuals. About the research overall: The plates for each donor numbered three CD4 naive, three CD4 memory, two CD8 naive and one CD8 memory.

Here immunoSEQ multiplex PCR was the method, and the copy in TCRdb shows in-frame clones only, minus some. The sample holds approximately 2,000,000 clones, 80% to 95% seen once. Study-wide results and caveats: An anticipated effect of sequencing depth on clonotype sharing among donors was recognized.

Trimming shortened V by 4 bases and J by 2 bases, and 15 bases separated the two germline ends. Germline CDR1 is SQVTM and CDR2 is ANQGSEA. The CDR3 consists of 14 residues. CD45RO-negative CD8 cells positively selected for CCR7 made up the naive population, which excluded terminally differentiated effector memory CD45RA+ cells. In its sample, this clone was seen once. Its target is not known. The chain employs TRBV29-1 and TRBJ2-7; unclear D gene. Source material: naive CD8+ T cells from PBMCs. The receptor was derived from a man aged 18 to 30 in good health. Some clones in this sample may be carry-over from other donors' samples. The CDR3 sequence: CSVAETKRAYEQYF. CDR3 nucleotides: TGCAGCGTTGCTGAGACGAAGAGAGCCTACGAGCAGTACTTC.